Detailed here is one T cell receptor (beta chain). Its antigen is still unknown. No clone much larger than this one lies a single base away; base qualities are absent. Using the deep immunoSEQ assay, TCR CDR3 regions were amplified from genomic DNA by multiplex PCR. Genomic DNA extracted from each cell subset was distributed evenly over all wells of several immunoSEQ 96-well plates, and each plate served as one replicate. Each replicate PCR for sorted subsets received 200 ng genomic DNA, equal to about 30,000 T cell genomes. Purified libraries were quantified with a Qubit 3.0 fluorometer, sized on a Bioanalyzer 2100, and re-quantified with the KAPA Library Quantification kit. A separate single-read 150-cycle Illumina NextSeq 550 flow cell was used to sequence each immunoSEQ 96-well plate. The study's processing was this. Because only junctional sequences without quality scores were contained in the immunoSEQ output, filtering matching that applied to full-length reads could not be performed. Sequences were annotated with PyIR, a Python wrapper for IgBLAST v1.9, using IMGT germline references to assign V/J genes and CDR3. Reads with weak V/J assignments (E-value above 1e-6), missing CDR3, stop codons, out-of-frame junctions, or ambiguous translated residues were removed. V3J clonotypes were defined by identical inferred V gene, J gene, and CDR3 amino acid sequence. To compute the percentage overlap between repertoires, the number of shared unique clonotypes was divided by the size of the smaller repertoire. Three approaches were used to assess repertoire richness: RTK rarefaction, the Chao1 estimator, and Recon v2.1 estimates of unobserved clonotypes. Generation probabilities for all TCRbeta clonotypes obtained by the gDNA method from a few donors were computed using OLGA. In its TCRdb copy, this immuneACCESS table keeps in-frame sequences only and misses some clones. Where compared with another copy, unresolved V genes explain less than half of these, and the others have no known cause. V, J and clone size derive from that table, while D and trimming were established from the DNA sequence. For this sample the table gives hundreds of thousands of clones, of which over 65% were detected only once. The ten largest make up 1.5% to 2% of the sample.

The CDR3, from cysteine to phenylalanine, totals 16 residues. CDR3 DNA only is kept here, 48 bases in frame from base 1. Trimming takes 1 base off V and 3 bases off J; junction bases not matched to a gene: 7. The CDR1 and CDR2 encoded by the germline V gene are SGHTA and FQGNSA. This sample stems from a study of shared clonotypes between healthy human individuals (dated by TCRdb to 2018 to 2021). A note on the overall study: A couple of women and a few men aged 18 to 49 years were included in the cohort. For each donor, three plates each were used for CD4 naive and CD4 memory, two plates were used for CD8 naive, and one plate was used for CD8 memory. Each donor's leukapheresis produced roughly between roughly 0.85 and 10 billion PBMCs. Blood TCR repertoires of a handful of healthy adults were deeply sequenced to estimate repertoire size and the extent of clonotype sharing between individuals. To increase sequencing depth and limit assay-specific biases, TCR repertoire library preparation and sequencing were carried out by different laboratories using diverse techniques.

The donors were healthy, HIV-negative adults with no recently reported acute infections or vaccinations. Only Caucasian adults living in Nashville, Tennessee, USA were represented among the donors. CD4+ T cells were enriched through magnetic negative selection, after which naive cells were positively selected on CD45RA and the remaining negative fraction served as the memory subset. Blood was obtained by leukapheresis, after which PBMCs were separated by Ficoll-Histopaque density gradient centrifugation and cryopreserved in liquid nitrogen vapor phase. Purity and quantity of every magnetically sorted T cell population were checked by analytical flow cytometry. Each sorted fraction had its genomic DNA isolated and then quantified by UV absorbance on a Nanodrop 2000c. Results and caveats for the whole study, not just this receptor: Across a handful of donors, 5% to 6% of naive CD4, 3.5% of naive CD8, under 2.5% of memory CD4, and approximately 0.4% of memory CD8 clonotypes were shared. The genetic and exposure-history diversity represented was limited by the small number of donors. Sampling was limited to blood, and TCR repertoires in tissue likely differ from TCR repertoires in blood. Incomplete sequencing was indicated by rarefaction of sorted-subset datasets, despite the large sequencing depth. Compared with non-shared clonotypes, the clonotypes found in all four sorted-subset donors had higher generation probabilities. Naive subsets generally had larger estimated clonotype richness than memory subsets did. Pairwise subsampling indicated that sequencing depth was expected to affect the degree of clonotype sharing among donors.

The chain uses TRBV7-2 and TRBJ1-2; the junction holds 8 bases that match TRBD1. The material sequenced was memory CD4+ T cells sorted from blood. What the cell subset or site label conveys for this sample: CD45RA-negative fraction. The receptor's source is a woman under 40 in good health. The CDR3 protein is CASSLGGQGADYGYTF. The DNA reads TGTGCCAGCAGCTTAGGAGGCCAGGGGGCGGACTATGGCTACACCTTC.